The 10 T cell receptor beta chains reported below all come from one sample, sequenced in a study of regulatory T cells. General study points: Regulatory T cells from CD3G-deficient patients were less diverse than autologous conventional CD4+ cells and control regulatory cells.

The primer mix had 52 TRBV and 13 TRBJ primers. Profiling relied on immunoSEQ multiplex PCR, and the TCRdb table lists in-frame clones only, not all of them. The repertoire includes 950 to 1,200 clones, around nine tenths of them detected once, and more than 5% sits in the top ten. No antigen has been identified for these receptors. Sequencing was done on a sample of CD4+ Tregs sorted from blood. These receptors were collected from a person aged 30-39 years with CD3G deficiency.

The genes are TRBV6-1 and TRBJ1-1; possible D gene TRBD1, 6 bases. The V gene's germline CDR1 is MNHNS and CDR2 SASEGT. This CDR3 spans 14 amino acids. The V end was cut by 6 bases, the J end by 7 bases, with 18 bases between. This CDR3 reads CASSRGQSFNEAFF. CDR3 in DNA: TGTGCCAGCAGCCGAGGACAGTCCTTTAATGAAGCTTTCTTT.

This chain uses TRBV18 with TRBJ2-1, with 8 bases that match TRBD2. Germline lookup yields CDR1 KGHSH and CDR2 LQKENI. CDR3 length equals 17 residues. V shed 0 bases and J 1 base; nucleotides not matched to a gene: 5. The CDR3 loop reads CASSPPYAGGSYNEQFF. In DNA form, the CDR3 reads TGTGCCAGCTCACCACCTTACGCGGGAGGATCCTACAATGAGCAGTTCTTC. The full variable domain, in which reference TRBV18 and TRBJ2-1 provide the parts outside the CDR3, is NAGVMQNPRHLVRRRGQEARLRCSPMKGHSHVYWYRQLPEEGLKFMVYLQKENIIDESGMPKERFSAEFPKEGPSILRIQQVVRGDSAAYFCASSPPYAGGSYNEQFFGPGTRLTVL.

V and J are TRBV7-4 and TRBJ1-2; no definite D call. The CDR3 loop spans 17 amino acids. Germline CDR1 and CDR2: SGHVT and SQSDAQ. The V end lost 5 bases, the J end lost 4 bases, and 23 bases lay between the germline ends. CDR3 coding DNA: TGTGCCAGCAGCGGCGTTTTCAGAGACGGAAAGATCTATGGCTACACCTTC. Translation gives CASSGVFRDGKIYGYTF.

The V gene is TRBV7-4, the J gene TRBJ2-3; a weak D match, TRBD2 (5 bases). Trimming removed 6 bases at V and 5 bases at J, with 15 bases between. The CDR3 is 14 residues long. From germline, CDR1 is SGHVT and CDR2 SQSDAQ. The CDR3 loop is CASSLREREDTQYF. CDR3 DNA: TGTGCCAGCAGTTTACGAGAGAGGGAAGATACGCAGTATTTT.

This clone was seen more than once but under ten times. V usage is TRBV7-9 and J usage is TRBJ2-1; D perhaps matches TRBD2 (6 bases). V was shortened by 2 bases and J by 11 bases, with 22 bases between the two germline ends. Germline V gene lookup returns CDR1 SEHNR and CDR2 FQNEAQ (reference sequence). The CDR3 contains 16 residues. CDR3 residues: CASSLTHTTSTGKQFF. CDR3 DNA: TGTGCCAGCAGCTTAACCCATACGACTAGTACCGGAAAGCAGTTCTTC.

The chain recombines TRBV28 with TRBJ1-1; possible D gene TRBD1, 6 bases. Germline CDR1 is MDHEN and CDR2 is SYDVKM. V was pared by 11 bases and J by 7 bases, with 26 bases between. This CDR3 contains 15 residues. The CDR3, as DNA: TGTGCCGCTTCCTGGGGTGGGGGCCATCCGGGTGAAGCTTTCTTT. It specifies CAASWGGGHPGEAFF. Full variable domain (remainder filled in from reference TRBV28 and TRBJ1-1): DVKVTQSSRYLVKRTGEKVFLECVQDMDHENMFWYRQDPGLGLRLIYFSYDVKMKEKGDIPEGYSVSREKKERFSLILESASTNQTSMYLCAASWGGGHPGEAFFGQGTRLTVV.

This clone has more than one count but fewer than ten. This chain links TRBV7-9 with TRBJ2-3, with 10 bases fitting TRBD1. CDR1 is SEHNR, CDR2 FQNEAQ, per germline (reference sequence). V lost 5 bases, J lost 4 bases, and 12 bases stayed unmatched. This CDR3 has 17 residues. CDR3 protein: CASSKRQGALSADTQYF. CDR3 sequence (DNA): TGTGCCAGCAGCAAACGACAGGGGGCGCTAAGCGCAGATACGCAGTATTTT.

This clone was observed a single time. The chain is built from TRBV6-1 and TRBJ1-5; no clear D. The CDR3 covers 13 residues. The V gene's germline CDR1 is MNHNS and CDR2 SASEGT. Deletions cut 4 bases from V and 0 bases from J, with 4 bases between. The CDR3 DNA follows: TGTGCCAGCAGTGGTAATAGCAATCAGCCCCAGCATTTT. Translated, it gives CASSGNSNQPQHF.

V usage is TRBV28 and J usage is TRBJ1-2, with D possibly being TRBD1 (6 bases). The V end lost 4 bases, the J end lost 3 bases, and 12 bases lay between the germline ends. The CDR3 spans 14 residues. In germline, CDR1 is MDHEN, CDR2 SYDVKM. Written as DNA, the CDR3 is TGTGCCAGCAGTTCAGGGGTAGGAGACTATGGCTACACCTTC. It yields the protein CASSSGVGDYGYTF.

This sequence joins TRBV6-6 and TRBJ2-3; D is unresolved. The germline CDR1 and CDR2 sequences are MNHNY and SVGAGI (reference sequence). The CDR3 sequence is 12 residues long. The V gene lost 4 bases and the J gene lost 0 bases, with 2 bases spanning the gap. This CDR3 reads CASSFSTDTQYF. The CDR3 nucleotides are TGTGCCAGCAGTTTTAGCACAGATACGCAGTATTTT.